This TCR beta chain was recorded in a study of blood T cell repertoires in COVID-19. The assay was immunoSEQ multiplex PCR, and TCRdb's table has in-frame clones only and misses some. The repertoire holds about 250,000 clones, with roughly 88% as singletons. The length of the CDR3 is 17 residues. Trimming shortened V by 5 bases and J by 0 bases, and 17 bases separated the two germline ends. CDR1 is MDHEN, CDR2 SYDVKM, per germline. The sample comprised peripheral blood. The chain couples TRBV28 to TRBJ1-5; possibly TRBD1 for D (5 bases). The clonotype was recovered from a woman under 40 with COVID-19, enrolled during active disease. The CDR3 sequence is CASSNRGTSNSNQPQHF. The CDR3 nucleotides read TGTGCCAGCAGTAATCGGGGGACCTCCAATAGCAATCAGCCCCAGCATTTT.